The 21 T cell receptor beta chains reported below all come from one sample, sequenced in a study of regulatory T cells in long-lasting Graves disease. The time point: newly diagnosed GD, antithyroid drugs for less than 3 months. PBMCs provided the RNA from which the TCR library was made. The authors built TCR beta libraries using iRepertoire HTBI primers and Arm-PCR of CDR3 regions. MiXCR was run by TCRdb on the multiplex PCR reads, yielding one entry per CDR3 protein. The sample yields about 440,000 distinct CDR3 sequences, 15% seen once. These data are also associated with another study on T cells in Graves' hyperthyroidism and ophthalmopathy.

The sample was peripheral blood mononuclear cells (PBMCs), taken at new diagnosis, from a patient treated with antithyroid drugs. Receptors were obtained from a woman aged 25 to 39 with Graves disease.

The rearrangement links TRBV7-3 to TRBJ2-3; tentative D call: TRBD2 (6 bases). Germline V gives CDR1 SGHTA, CDR2 FQGTGA. The length of the CDR3 is 15 residues. V lost 2 bases and J lost 0, with 9 bases in between. CDR3 region: CASSLEAGSTDTQYF. CDR3 nucleotide sequence: TGTGCCAGCAGCTTAGAAGCGGGCAGCACAGATACGCAGTATTTT.

This clonotype occurred many times. The rearrangement links TRBV7-2 to TRBJ2-7, with TRBD1 identical over 8 bases. Unmatched junction bases numbered 7, after V lost 3 bases and J lost 6 bases. CDR1 is SGHTA, CDR2 FQGNSA, per germline. This CDR3 comprises 14 residues. CDR3 DNA: TGTGCCAGCAGCTTGGCCCCAGGGGGCCCCGAGCAGTACTTC. This gives the protein CASSLAPGGPEQYF.

This chain links TRBV12-5 with TRBJ1-1; D is undetermined. CDR1 is LGHNT and CDR2 is FRNRAP in the germline V gene. CDR3 length equals 13 residues. Between the trimmed V and J ends, which lost 3 bases and 2 bases, there was a span of 7 bases. Written as DNA, the CDR3 is TGTGCTAGTGGTTTAGAGGGTAACACTGAAGCTTTCTTT. Translated, it gives CASGLEGNTEAFF.

This clonotype was detected only a few times. This rearrangement joins TRBV4-2 to TRBJ2-2; either TRBD1 or TRBD2 may fit D (5 bases each). CDR3 length: 17 amino acids. V was pared by 4 bases and J by 1 base, with 16 bases between. Germline lookup yields CDR1 LGHNA and CDR2 YNFKEQ. The CDR3 region has the DNA TGTGCCAGCAGCCGAGCTTCCGGGACCATGAACACCGGGGAGCTGTTTTTT. Its protein is CASSRASGTMNTGELFF.

The chain couples TRBV18 to TRBJ2-2, with 9 bases matching TRBD1. Germline V gene data show CDR1 as KGHSH and CDR2 as LQKENI. The CDR3 extends over 16 amino acids. Germline trimming cut 3 bases from V and 3 bases from J; bases unmatched to any gene: 5. Here the CDR3 DNA reads TGTGCCAGCTCACCGCGGGACAGGGCCTACACCGGGGAGCTGTTTTTT. This codes for CASSPRDRAYTGELFF.

This clonotype occurred a few times. The chain uses TRBV5-1 and TRBJ2-3; D might be TRBD2 (6 bases). V was clipped by 5 bases and J by 1 base, with 32 bases between them. This CDR3 spans 21 amino acids. Germline V gene lookup returns CDR1 SGHRS and CDR2 YFSETQ. CDR3 sequence reads: CASRPWVGWTTLTTGTDTQYF. CDR3 DNA: TGCGCCAGCAGACCCTGGGTGGGATGGACTACGCTGACGACTGGCACAGATACGCAGTATTTT.

This clonotype was picked up many times. The chain carries TRBV6-1 and TRBJ1-5, with TRBD1 identical over 7 bases. This CDR3 spans 16 amino acids. CDR1 and CDR2 from the germline V gene are MNHNS and SASEGT. With V trimmed by 4 bases and J by 4 bases, 10 bases remained unmatched. CDR3 coding DNA: TGTGCCAGCAGTGCCACACCGGGACAGAATAATCAGCCCCAGCATTTT. Protein sequence: CASSATPGQNNQPQHF.

This chain links TRBV20-1 with TRBJ2-1; D is perhaps TRBD2 (6 bases). CDR3 length equals 10 residues. Germline V gene data show CDR1 as DFQATT and CDR2 as SNEGSKA (reference sequence). Trimming cost V 4 bases and J 15 bases, with 13 bases left between them. Written as DNA, the CDR3 is TGCAGTGCTACCCGGGACTCTCGGTTCTTC. Amino acid sequence: CSATRDSRFF.

This clonotype has at least ten counts. The J gene is TRBJ2-5, the V gene TRBV27, with D perhaps matching TRBD1 (5 bases). The ends were cut back, 2 bases at V and 4 bases at J, with 8 bases in the middle. Looked up from germline, CDR1 is MNHEY and CDR2 is SMNVEV (reference sequence). The length of the CDR3 is 13 residues. CDR3 DNA sequence: TGTGCCAGCAGTTTACTCCAGGGAGAGACCCAGTACTTC. Residues: CASSLLQGETQYF.

This clonotype was observed a handful of times. This chain uses TRBV28 with TRBJ2-7, with TRBD1 matching over 11 bases. Germline loops: CDR1 MDHEN, CDR2 SYDVKM. V shed 6 bases and J 5 bases; nucleotides not matched to a gene: 9. This CDR3 spans 15 amino acids. The CDR3 loop is CASRGGQGDLDEQYF. The CDR3 DNA is TGTGCCAGCAGGGGGGGACAGGGGGACCTGGACGAGCAGTACTTC.

The chain is built from TRBV7-6 and TRBJ2-5; 13 positions match TRBD2. The junction had 10 bases not matched to a gene; V was cut back by 6 bases and J by 9 bases. The germline gives CDR1 SGHVS, CDR2 FNYEAQ. This CDR3 comprises 15 residues. The CDR3 protein is CASSLLAGGQNAQYF. DNA for the CDR3: TGTGCCAGCAGTCTACTAGCGGGAGGGCAAAACGCCCAGTACTTC.

This clonotype was seen ten or more times. This chain connects TRBV20-1 to TRBJ2-1; D uncertain. This CDR3 comprises 11 residues. The V gene's germline CDR1 is DFQATT and CDR2 SNEGSKA (reference sequence). V shed 7 bases and J shed 4 bases, with 8 bases lying between them. CDR3 nucleotides: TGCAGTGGGAATGTTTACAATGAGCAGTTCTTC. This gives the protein CSGNVYNEQFF.

The V and J genes are TRBV27 and TRBJ2-1; 8 bases align to TRBD1. CDR1 is MNHEY and CDR2 is SMNVEV in the germline V gene (reference sequence). CDR3 length equals 13 residues. V lost 3 bases, J lost 10 bases, and 5 bases stayed unmatched. The CDR3 bases are TGTGCCAGCAGTTTGACAGGGGTTCAGGAGCAGTTCTTC. It translates to CASSLTGVQEQFF.

Points on this clonotype: One end of the junction fails to match germline, which may point to a read error. The chain combines TRBV18 with TRBJ2-3; D uncertain. Germline V gene data show CDR1 as KGHSH and CDR2 as LQKENI. The CDR3 is made up of 13 amino acids. The CDR3 spells CATSPRSTDTQYF. The DNA of the CDR3 is TGTGCCACCTCACCGAGGAGCACAGATACGCAGTATTTT.

This clonotype came up many times. The chain is built from TRBV5-5 and TRBJ2-1, with 9 bases fitting TRBD2. J gave up 1 base and V 6 bases, and 5 bases lay outside the gene matches. The CDR3 totals 15 residues. Germline assignment: CDR1 SGHKS and CDR2 YYEKEE (reference sequence). The DNA of the CDR3 is TGTGCCAGCACTGGCGGGAGGGAATCCTACAATGAGCAGTTCTTC. The encoded protein is CASTGGRESYNEQFF.

This clonotype was detected only a few times. This rearrangement joins TRBV7-9 to TRBJ2-5; weak D call: TRBD2 (6 bases). The CDR3 has 17 amino acids. Germline loops: CDR1 SEHNR, CDR2 FQNEAQ (reference sequence). The V end was cut by 4 bases, the J end by 5 bases, with 23 bases between. CDR3 coding DNA: TGTGCCAGCAGCTCAGGGCTACCGGGACTGGGGAGGGAGACCCAGTACTTC. It encodes CASSSGLPGLGRETQYF.

This clonotype occurred many times. This chain connects TRBV18 to TRBJ2-7, with D perhaps TRBD2 (6 bases). The CDR3 has 13 amino acids. V gave up 3 bases and J gave up 7 bases, with 13 bases separating them. The germline V gene has CDR1 KGHSH and CDR2 LQKENI. The CDR3 sequence is CASSPVGGGEQYF. CDR3 in DNA: TGTGCCAGCTCACCGGTGGGAGGAGGGGAGCAGTACTTC.

There are many counts of this clonotype. The chain uses TRBV10-3 and TRBJ1-1, with D possibly TRBD1 on 5 matching bases. CDR3 length equals 13 residues. Germline V lookup: CDR1 ENHRY, CDR2 SYGVKD. Trimming pared 4 bases from V and 8 bases from J, leaving 14 bases between. The CDR3 nucleotides read TGTGCCATCAGTGGGGCAGGGAGAAGGGAAGCTTTCTTT. Its translation is CAISGAGRREAFF.

There are many counts of this clonotype. The chain couples TRBV28 to TRBJ2-4, with 9 nucleotides matching TRBD1. V lost 4 bases, J lost 4 bases, and 5 bases stayed unmatched. From germline, CDR1 is MDHEN and CDR2 SYDVKM. The CDR3 has 15 residues. The CDR3 sequence: CASSSSGTGKNIQYF. In DNA, the CDR3 is TGTGCCAGCAGTTCGTCCGGGACAGGGAAAAACATTCAGTACTTC. Full variable domain (rest looked up from reference TRBV28 and TRBJ2-4): DVKVTQSSRYLVKRTGEKVFLECVQDMDHENMFWYRQDPGLGLRLIYFSYDVKMKEKGDIPEGYSVSREKKERFSLILESASTNQTSMYLCASSSSGTGKNIQYFGAGTRLSVL.

This clonotype was recorded many times. V and J are TRBV29-1 and TRBJ2-7, with TRBD2 matching over 11 bases. The germline gives CDR1 SQVTM, CDR2 ANQGSEA. V lost 5 bases and J lost 5; bases outside the gene matches: 5. The CDR3 is made up of 13 amino acids. In nucleotides, the CDR3 is TGCAGCGTTTTAGCGGGAGGGCCCAACGAGCAGTACTTC. Its protein is CSVLAGGPNEQYF.

This clonotype turned up a few times. The chain links TRBV11-2 to TRBJ2-7; 8 bases map to TRBD2. The germline gives CDR1 SGHAT, CDR2 FQNNGV. Trimming took 4 bases from V and 6 from J; bases not matched to a gene: 11. The CDR3 extends over 15 amino acids. The CDR3 DNA reads TGTGCCAGCAGCTCCACCGGGACTAGTTCGCCCGAGCAGTACTTC. Amino acid sequence: CASSSTGTSSPEQYF.